This entry describes one T cell receptor (beta chain). Trimming at V came to 0 bases and at J to 2 bases, leaving 0 bases not matched to a gene. CDR3 length: 14 amino acids. CDR1 and CDR2 (germline): MGHDK, SYGVNS. These data originate in a study of blood T cell repertoires in COVID-19. Source study methods: Reference gene primer amplification gave estimated nucleated cell counts. TCRdb's copy holds only in-frame clones and misses some; the assay was immunoSEQ multiplex PCR. Clone size and V and J calls were adopted from that table, with D and trimming inferred from the DNA. The sample includes about 150,000 clones, 80% to 90% of them seen just once.

Specimen: peripheral blood. This TCR derives from a woman in her seventies with acute or convalescent COVID-19. This chain uses TRBV25-1 with TRBJ2-5, with 7 nucleotides matching TRBD1. The CDR3 coding sequence is TGTGCCAGCAGTGAATACAGGGGGCAAGAGACCCAGTACTTC. Translation: CASSEYRGQETQYF.